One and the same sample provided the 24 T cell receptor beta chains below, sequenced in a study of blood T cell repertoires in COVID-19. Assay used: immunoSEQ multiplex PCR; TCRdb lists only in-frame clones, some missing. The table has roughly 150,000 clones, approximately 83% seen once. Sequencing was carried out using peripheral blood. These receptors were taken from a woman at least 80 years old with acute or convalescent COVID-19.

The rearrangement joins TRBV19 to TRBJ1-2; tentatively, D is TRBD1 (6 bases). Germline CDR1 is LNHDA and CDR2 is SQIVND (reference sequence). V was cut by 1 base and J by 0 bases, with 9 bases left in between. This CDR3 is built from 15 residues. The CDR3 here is CASSIGGPANYGYTF. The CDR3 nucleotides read TGTGCCAGTAGTATAGGGGGGCCCGCTAACTATGGCTACACCTTC.

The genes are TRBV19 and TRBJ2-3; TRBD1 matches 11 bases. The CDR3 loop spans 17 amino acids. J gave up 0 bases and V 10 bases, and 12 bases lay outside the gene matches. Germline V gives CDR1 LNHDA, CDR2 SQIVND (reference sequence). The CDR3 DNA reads TGTGCCACCGCCGGGACAGGGGGGTCGCCGAGCACAGATACGCAGTATTTT. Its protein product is CATAGTGGSPSTDTQYF. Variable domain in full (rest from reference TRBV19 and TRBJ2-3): DGGITQSPKYLFRKEGQNVTLSCEQNLNHDAMYWYRQDPGQGLRLIYYSQIVNDFQKGDIAEGYSVSREKKESFPLTVTSAQKNPTAFYLCATAGTGGSPSTDTQYFGPGTRLTVL.

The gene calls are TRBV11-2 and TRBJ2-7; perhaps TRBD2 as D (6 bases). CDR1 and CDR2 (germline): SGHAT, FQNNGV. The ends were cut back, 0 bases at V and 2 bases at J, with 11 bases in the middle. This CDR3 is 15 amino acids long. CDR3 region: CASSLERGTPYEQYF. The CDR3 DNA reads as TGTGCCAGCAGCTTAGAAAGAGGGACTCCCTACGAGCAGTACTTC.

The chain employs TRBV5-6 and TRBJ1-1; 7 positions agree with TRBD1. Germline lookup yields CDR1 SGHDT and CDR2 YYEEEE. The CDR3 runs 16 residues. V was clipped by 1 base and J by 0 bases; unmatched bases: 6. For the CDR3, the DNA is TGTGCCAGCAGCTTGATTACAGGGGCTCTGAACACTGAAGCTTTCTTT. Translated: CASSLITGALNTEAFF.

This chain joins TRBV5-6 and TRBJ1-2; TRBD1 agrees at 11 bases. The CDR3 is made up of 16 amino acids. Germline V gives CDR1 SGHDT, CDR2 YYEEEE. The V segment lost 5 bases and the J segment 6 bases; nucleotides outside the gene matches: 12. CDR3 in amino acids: CASRGQGAISENGYTF. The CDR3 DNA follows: TGTGCCAGCAGAGGACAGGGGGCAATTTCTGAAAATGGCTACACCTTC.

The CDR3 nucleotides read TGCGCCAGCAGCTTGACGGTCCCGAACACTGAAGCTTTCTTT. Its protein is CASSLTVPNTEAFF. The chain uses TRBV5-1 and TRBJ1-1; no reliable D call. Germline V gene data show CDR1 as SGHRS and CDR2 as YFSETQ. This CDR3 comprises 14 residues. V was trimmed by 1 base and J by 1 base, leaving 8 bases between them.

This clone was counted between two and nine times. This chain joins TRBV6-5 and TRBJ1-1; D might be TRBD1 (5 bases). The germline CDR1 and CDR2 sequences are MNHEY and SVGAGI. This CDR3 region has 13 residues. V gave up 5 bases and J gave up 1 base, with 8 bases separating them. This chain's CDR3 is CASSPQANTEAFF. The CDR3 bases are TGTGCCAGCAGTCCACAGGCGAACACTGAAGCTTTCTTT.

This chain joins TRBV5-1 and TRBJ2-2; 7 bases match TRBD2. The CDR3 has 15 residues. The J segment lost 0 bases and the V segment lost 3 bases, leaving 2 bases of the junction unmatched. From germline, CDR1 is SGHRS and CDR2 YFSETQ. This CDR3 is CASSSTSANTGELFF. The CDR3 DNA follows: TGCGCCAGCAGCTCCACTAGCGCGAACACCGGGGAGCTGTTTTTT. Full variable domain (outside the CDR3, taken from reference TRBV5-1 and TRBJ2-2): KAGVTQTPRYLIKTRGQQVTLSCSPISGHRSVSWYQQTPGQGLQFLFEYFSETQRNKGNFPGRFSGRQFSNSRSEMNVSTLELGDSALYLCASSSTSANTGELFFGEGSRLTVL.

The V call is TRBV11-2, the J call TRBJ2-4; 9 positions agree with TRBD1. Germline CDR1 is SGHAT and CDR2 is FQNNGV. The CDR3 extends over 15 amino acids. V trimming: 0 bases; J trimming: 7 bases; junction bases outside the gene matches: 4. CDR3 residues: CASSLEGQGRNIQYF. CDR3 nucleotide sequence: TGTGCCAGCAGCTTAGAGGGACAGGGAAGGAACATTCAGTACTTC.

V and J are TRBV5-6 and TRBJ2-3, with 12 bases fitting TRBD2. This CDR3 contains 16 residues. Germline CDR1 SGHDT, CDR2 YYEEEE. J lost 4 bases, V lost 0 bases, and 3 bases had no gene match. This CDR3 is CASSLGLAGVSDTQYF. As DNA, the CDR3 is TGTGCCAGCAGCTTGGGACTAGCGGGAGTATCAGATACGCAGTATTTT.

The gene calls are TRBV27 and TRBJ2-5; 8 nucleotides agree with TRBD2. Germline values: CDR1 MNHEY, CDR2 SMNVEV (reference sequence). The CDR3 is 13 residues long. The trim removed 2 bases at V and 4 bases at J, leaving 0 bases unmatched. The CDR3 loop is CASSLTSGETQYF. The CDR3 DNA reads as TGTGCCAGCAGTTTAACTAGCGGAGAGACCCAGTACTTC.

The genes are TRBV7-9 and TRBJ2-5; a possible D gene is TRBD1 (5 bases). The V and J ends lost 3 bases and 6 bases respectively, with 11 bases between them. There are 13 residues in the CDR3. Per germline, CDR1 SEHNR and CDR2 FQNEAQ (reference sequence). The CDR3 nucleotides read TGTGCCAGCAGCTTCTGGGGCTCAAAGACCCAGTACTTC. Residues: CASSFWGSKTQYF.

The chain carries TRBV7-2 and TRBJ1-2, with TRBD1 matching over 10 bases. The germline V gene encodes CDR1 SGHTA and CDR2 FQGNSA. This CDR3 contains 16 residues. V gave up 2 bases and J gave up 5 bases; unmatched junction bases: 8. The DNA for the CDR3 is TGTGCCAGCAGCTTACGGGACAGGGGAACGGCGTATGGCTACACCTTC. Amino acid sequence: CASSLRDRGTAYGYTF.

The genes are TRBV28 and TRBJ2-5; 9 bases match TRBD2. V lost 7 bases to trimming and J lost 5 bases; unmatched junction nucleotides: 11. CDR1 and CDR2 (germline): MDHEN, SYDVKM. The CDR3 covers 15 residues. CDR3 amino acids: CASTISLAGRETQYF. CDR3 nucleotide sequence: TGTGCCAGCACCATCTCGCTAGCGGGGCGGGAGACCCAGTACTTC.

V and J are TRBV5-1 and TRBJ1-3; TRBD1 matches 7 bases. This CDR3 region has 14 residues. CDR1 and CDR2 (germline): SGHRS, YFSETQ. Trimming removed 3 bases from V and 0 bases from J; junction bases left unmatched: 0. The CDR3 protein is CASSWDSSGNTIYF. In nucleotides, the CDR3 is TGCGCCAGCAGCTGGGACAGCTCTGGAAACACCATATATTTT.

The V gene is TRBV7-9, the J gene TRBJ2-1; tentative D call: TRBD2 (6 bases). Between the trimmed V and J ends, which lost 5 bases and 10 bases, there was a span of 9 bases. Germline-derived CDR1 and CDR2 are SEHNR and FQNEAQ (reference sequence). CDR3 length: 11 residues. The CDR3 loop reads CASSKGLEQFF. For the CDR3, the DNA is TGTGCCAGCAGCAAAGGACTAGAGCAGTTCTTC.

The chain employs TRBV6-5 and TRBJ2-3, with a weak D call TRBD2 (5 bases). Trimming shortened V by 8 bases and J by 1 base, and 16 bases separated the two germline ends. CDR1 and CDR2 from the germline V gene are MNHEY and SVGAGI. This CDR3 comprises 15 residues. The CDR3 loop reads CASSEGLTGTDTQYF. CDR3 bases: TGTGCCAGCTCTGAGGGATTGACGGGCACAGATACGCAGTATTTT.

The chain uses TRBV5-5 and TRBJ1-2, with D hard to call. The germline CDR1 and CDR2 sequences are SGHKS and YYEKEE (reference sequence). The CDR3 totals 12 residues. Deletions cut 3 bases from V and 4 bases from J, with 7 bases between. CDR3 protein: CASSSRPYGYTF. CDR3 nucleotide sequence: TGTGCCAGCAGCTCTAGACCCTATGGCTACACCTTC.

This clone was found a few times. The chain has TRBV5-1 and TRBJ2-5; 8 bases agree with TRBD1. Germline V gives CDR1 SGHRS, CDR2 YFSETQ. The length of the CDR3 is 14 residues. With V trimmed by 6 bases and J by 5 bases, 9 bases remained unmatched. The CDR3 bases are TGCGCCAGCACTGAGACAGGGGCGGGGGAGACCCAGTACTTC. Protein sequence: CASTETGAGETQYF.

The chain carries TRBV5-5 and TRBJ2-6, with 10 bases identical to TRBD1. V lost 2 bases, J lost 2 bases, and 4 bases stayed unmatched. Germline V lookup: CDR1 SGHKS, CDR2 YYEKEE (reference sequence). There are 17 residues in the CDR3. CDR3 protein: CASSLTGTGAGANVLTF. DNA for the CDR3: TGTGCCAGCAGCTTAACCGGGACAGGGGCTGGGGCCAACGTCCTGACTTTC.

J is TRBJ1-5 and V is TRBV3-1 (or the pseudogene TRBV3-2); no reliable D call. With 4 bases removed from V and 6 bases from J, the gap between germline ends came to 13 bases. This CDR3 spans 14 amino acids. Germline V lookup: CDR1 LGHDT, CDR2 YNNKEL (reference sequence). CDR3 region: CASSPIREVQPQHF. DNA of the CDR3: TGTGCCAGCAGCCCCATCCGGGAAGTTCAGCCCCAGCATTTT.

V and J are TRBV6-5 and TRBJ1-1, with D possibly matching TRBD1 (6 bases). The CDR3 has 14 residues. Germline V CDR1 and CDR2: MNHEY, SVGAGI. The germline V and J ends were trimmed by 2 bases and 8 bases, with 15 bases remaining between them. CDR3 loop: CASSYVRTESEAFF. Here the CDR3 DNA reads TGTGCCAGCAGTTACGTTCGGACAGAGTCGGAAGCTTTCTTT.

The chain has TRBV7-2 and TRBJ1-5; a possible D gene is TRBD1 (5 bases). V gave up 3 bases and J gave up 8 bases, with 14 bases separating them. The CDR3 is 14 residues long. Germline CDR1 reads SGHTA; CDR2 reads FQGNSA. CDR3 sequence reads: CASSFGGALEPQHF. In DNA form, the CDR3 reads TGTGCCAGCAGCTTCGGAGGGGCTTTGGAGCCCCAGCATTTT.

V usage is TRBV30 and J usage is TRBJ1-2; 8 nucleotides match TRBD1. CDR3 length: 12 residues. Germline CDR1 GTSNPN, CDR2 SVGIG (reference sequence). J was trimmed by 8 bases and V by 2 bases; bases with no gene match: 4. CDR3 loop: CAWSIQGGGYTF. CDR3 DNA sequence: TGTGCCTGGAGTATACAGGGGGGCGGCTACACCTTC.